These T cell receptor beta chains were read from a single sample in a study of early T cells in non-severe SARS-CoV-2 infection. TCRdb called the 5' RACE reads again in MiXCR, with one record for every CDR3 protein. The sample records under 40,000 distinct CDR3 sequences, 6.3% being singletons. The sample taken for sequencing was whole blood. These receptors were taken from an adult who was a healthcare worker with PCR-confirmed SARS-CoV-2 infection or an uninfected control (not recorded which). Both conserved end residues are part of each CDR3. Fields, in order: D gene, J gene, V gene, CDR3 protein. The D gene is left open where the match is weak.

d_call: NA
j_call: TRBJ2-6
v_call: TRBV11-2
cdr3_aa: CASSLRGLETLKSGANVLTF

d_call: NA
j_call: TRBJ2-7
v_call: TRBV20-1
cdr3_aa: CSGGDSYEQYF

d_call: TRBD1
j_call: TRBJ2-3
v_call: TRBV7-9
cdr3_aa: CASTTGTESTDTQYF

d_call: NA
j_call: TRBJ2-5
v_call: TRBV29-1
cdr3_aa: CSVVGRTSYF

d_call: NA
j_call: TRBJ2-1
v_call: TRBV5-8
cdr3_aa: CASSFHNEQFF

d_call: TRBD1
j_call: TRBJ2-5
v_call: TRBV20-1
cdr3_aa: CSAPGQQKETQYF

d_call: NA
j_call: TRBJ1-1
v_call: TRBV7-9
cdr3_aa: CASSSQLTAGEAFF

d_call: NA
j_call: TRBJ2-3
v_call: TRBV11-2
cdr3_aa: CASSLRGNRQYF

d_call: NA
j_call: TRBJ1-1
v_call: TRBV11-2
cdr3_aa: CASSLVGGGTEAFF

d_call: NA
j_call: TRBJ2-7
v_call: TRBV7-2
cdr3_aa: CASSLGRASSYEQYF

d_call: NA
j_call: TRBJ2-4
v_call: TRBV6-5
cdr3_aa: CASSYSSEGAKNIQYF

d_call: NA
j_call: TRBJ2-7
v_call: TRBV20-1
cdr3_aa: CSAPPGSYEQYF

d_call: NA
j_call: TRBJ1-1
v_call: TRBV10-3
cdr3_aa: CATGRTNTEAFF

d_call: NA
j_call: TRBJ2-3
v_call: TRBV18
cdr3_aa: CASSVSTDTQYF

d_call: NA
j_call: TRBJ2-7
v_call: TRBV28
cdr3_aa: CASSLRAGDHPSRYF

d_call: NA
j_call: TRBJ1-5
v_call: TRBV18
cdr3_aa: CASSPASWAYSNQPQHF

d_call: NA
j_call: TRBJ2-5
v_call: TRBV5-1
cdr3_aa: CASSFSPAVMETQYF

d_call: NA
j_call: TRBJ1-1
v_call: TRBV6-6
cdr3_aa: CASSSVTQGHTAFF

d_call: NA
j_call: TRBJ2-3
v_call: TRBV28
cdr3_aa: CASSFTAAQYTDTQYF

d_call: TRBD2
j_call: TRBJ2-1
v_call: TRBV2
cdr3_aa: CASGTGLAGYNEQFF

d_call: NA
j_call: TRBJ1-2
v_call: TRBV21-1
cdr3_aa: CAKWGASNYGYTF

d_call: NA
j_call: TRBJ2-6
v_call: TRBV2
cdr3_aa: CASSGILNSGANVLTF

d_call: TRBD2
j_call: TRBJ2-3
v_call: TRBV3-1
cdr3_aa: CASSQGTSGSSSADTQYF

d_call: NA
j_call: TRBJ2-3
v_call: TRBV5-1
cdr3_aa: CASSYTDTQYF

d_call: NA
j_call: TRBJ2-1
v_call: TRBV12-3/TRBV12-4
cdr3_aa: CASSEPPLDAYNEQFF

d_call: NA
j_call: TRBJ2-2
v_call: TRBV4-3
cdr3_aa: CASSPAGTKTGELFF

d_call: NA
j_call: TRBJ2-7
v_call: TRBV7-8
cdr3_aa: CASRPTGSPSYEQYF

d_call: NA
j_call: TRBJ1-1
v_call: TRBV20-1
cdr3_aa: CSASGHRDYTEAFF

d_call: TRBD2
j_call: TRBJ2-7
v_call: TRBV6-5
cdr3_aa: CASRPGLAGIYEQYF

d_call: NA
j_call: TRBJ2-7
v_call: TRBV5-1
cdr3_aa: CASSPSLSAGEQYF

d_call: NA
j_call: TRBJ2-7
v_call: TRBV28
cdr3_aa: CASTLGGYEQYF

d_call: NA
j_call: TRBJ1-6
v_call: TRBV7-6
cdr3_aa: CASSGQFGSPLHF

d_call: TRBD1
j_call: TRBJ2-1
v_call: TRBV19
cdr3_aa: CASWDRQLDQGNEQFF

d_call: NA
j_call: TRBJ2-1
v_call: TRBV20-1
cdr3_aa: CSAGRGNEQFF

d_call: TRBD2
j_call: TRBJ2-1
v_call: TRBV5-1
cdr3_aa: CASSSGRGRNEQFF

d_call: NA
j_call: TRBJ2-7
v_call: TRBV6-5
cdr3_aa: CASRLNPAGEDSEQYF

d_call: TRBD2
j_call: TRBJ2-1
v_call: TRBV4-2
cdr3_aa: CASSQGASGTYNEQFF

d_call: NA
j_call: TRBJ2-5
v_call: TRBV12-3/TRBV12-4
cdr3_aa: CASSRVGGQETQYF

d_call: NA
j_call: TRBJ1-5
v_call: TRBV7-2
cdr3_aa: CASSLDGPQHF

d_call: NA
j_call: TRBJ2-1
v_call: TRBV7-6
cdr3_aa: CASSFSSAGYNEQFF